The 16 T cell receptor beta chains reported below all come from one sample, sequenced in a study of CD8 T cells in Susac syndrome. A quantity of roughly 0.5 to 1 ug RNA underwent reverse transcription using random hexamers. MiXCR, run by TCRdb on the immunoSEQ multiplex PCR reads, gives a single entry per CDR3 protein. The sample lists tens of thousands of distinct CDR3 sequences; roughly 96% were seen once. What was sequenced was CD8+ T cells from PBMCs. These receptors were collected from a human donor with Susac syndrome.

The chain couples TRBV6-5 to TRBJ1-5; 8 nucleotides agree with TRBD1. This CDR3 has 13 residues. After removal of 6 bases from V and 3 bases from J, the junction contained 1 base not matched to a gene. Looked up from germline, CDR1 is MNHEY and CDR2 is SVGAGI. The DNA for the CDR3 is TGTGCCAGCAGACAGGGGGACAATCAGCCCCAGCATTTT. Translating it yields CASRQGDNQPQHF.

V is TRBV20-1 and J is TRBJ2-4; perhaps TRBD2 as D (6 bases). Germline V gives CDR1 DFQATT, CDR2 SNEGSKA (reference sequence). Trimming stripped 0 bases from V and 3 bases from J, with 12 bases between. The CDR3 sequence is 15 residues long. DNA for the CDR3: TGCAGTGCTAGAGACGCCGGGACTGACAAAAACATTCAGTACTTC. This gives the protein CSARDAGTDKNIQYF.

CDR3 bases: TGTGCCAGCAGTTTAGCCAACCACGAGCAGTACTTC. Translating gives CASSLANHEQYF. The gene calls are TRBV28 and TRBJ2-7; no definite D call. Trimming left V 2 bases short and J 5 bases short, with 7 bases between. The CDR3 is 12 residues long. From germline, CDR1 is MDHEN and CDR2 SYDVKM. Using reference TRBV28 and TRBJ2-7 for the parts outside the CDR3, the full variable domain is DVKVTQSSRYLVKRTGEKVFLECVQDMDHENMFWYRQDPGLGLRLIYFSYDVKMKEKGDIPEGYSVSREKKERFSLILESASTNQTSMYLCASSLANHEQYFGPGTRLTVT.

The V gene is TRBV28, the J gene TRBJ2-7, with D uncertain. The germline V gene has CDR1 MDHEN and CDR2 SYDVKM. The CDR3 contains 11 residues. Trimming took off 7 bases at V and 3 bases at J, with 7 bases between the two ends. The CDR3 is CASTSGYEQYF. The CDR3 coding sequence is TGTGCCAGCACCTCCGGCTACGAGCAGTACTTC.

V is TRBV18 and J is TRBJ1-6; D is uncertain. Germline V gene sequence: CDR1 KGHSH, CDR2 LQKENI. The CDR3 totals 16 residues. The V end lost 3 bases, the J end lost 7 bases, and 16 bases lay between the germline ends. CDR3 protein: CASSPWGSTGNSPLHF. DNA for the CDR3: TGTGCCAGCTCACCTTGGGGATCTACGGGCAATTCACCCCTCCACTTT.

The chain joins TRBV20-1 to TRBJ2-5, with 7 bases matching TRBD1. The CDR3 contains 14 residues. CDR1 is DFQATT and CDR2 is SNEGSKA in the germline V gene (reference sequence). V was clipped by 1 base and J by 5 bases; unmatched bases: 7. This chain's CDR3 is CSARGAGGWETQYF. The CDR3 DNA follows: TGCAGTGCTAGAGGGGCAGGGGGTTGGGAGACCCAGTACTTC.

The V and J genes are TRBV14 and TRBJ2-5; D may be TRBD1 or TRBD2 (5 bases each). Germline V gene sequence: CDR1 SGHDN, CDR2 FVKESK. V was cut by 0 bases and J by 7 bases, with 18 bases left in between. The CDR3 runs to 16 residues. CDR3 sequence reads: CASSQEGVPIWRTQYF. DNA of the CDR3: TGTGCCAGCAGCCAAGAGGGGGTGCCCATCTGGAGGACCCAGTACTTC.

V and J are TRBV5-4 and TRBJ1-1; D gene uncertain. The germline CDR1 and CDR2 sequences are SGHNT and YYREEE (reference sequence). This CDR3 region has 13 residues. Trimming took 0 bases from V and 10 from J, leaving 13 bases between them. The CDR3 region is CASSLGTRERAFF. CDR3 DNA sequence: TGTGCCAGCAGCTTGGGGACCCGGGAAAGAGCTTTCTTT.

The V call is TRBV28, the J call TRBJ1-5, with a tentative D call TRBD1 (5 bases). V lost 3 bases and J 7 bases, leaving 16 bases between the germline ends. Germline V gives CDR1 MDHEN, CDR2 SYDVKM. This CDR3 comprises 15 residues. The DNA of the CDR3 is TGTGCCAGCAGTTTGGCGGTGCAGGGACGACAGCCCCAGCATTTT. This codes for CASSLAVQGRQPQHF. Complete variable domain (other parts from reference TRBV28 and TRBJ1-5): DVKVTQSSRYLVKRTGEKVFLECVQDMDHENMFWYRQDPGLGLRLIYFSYDVKMKEKGDIPEGYSVSREKKERFSLILESASTNQTSMYLCASSLAVQGRQPQHFGDGTRLSIL.

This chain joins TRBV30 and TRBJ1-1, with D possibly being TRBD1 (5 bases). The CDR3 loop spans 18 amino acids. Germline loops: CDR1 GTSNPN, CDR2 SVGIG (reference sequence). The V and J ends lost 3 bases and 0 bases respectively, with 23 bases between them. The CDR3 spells CAWRGPQLRDGMNTEAFF. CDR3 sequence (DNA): TGTGCCTGGAGGGGACCCCAACTCAGGGATGGTATGAACACTGAAGCTTTCTTT.

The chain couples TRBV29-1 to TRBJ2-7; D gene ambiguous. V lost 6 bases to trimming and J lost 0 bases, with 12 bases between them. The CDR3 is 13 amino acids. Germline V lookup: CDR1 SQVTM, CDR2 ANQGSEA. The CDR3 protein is CSVETVDSYEQYF. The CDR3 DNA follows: TGCAGCGTGGAAACGGTTGACTCCTACGAGCAGTACTTC.

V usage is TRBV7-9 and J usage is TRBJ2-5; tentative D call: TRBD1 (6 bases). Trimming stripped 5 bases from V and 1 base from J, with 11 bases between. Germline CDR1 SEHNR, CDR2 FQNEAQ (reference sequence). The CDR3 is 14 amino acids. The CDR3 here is CASSTKQGQETQYF. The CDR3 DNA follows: TGTGCCAGCAGCACCAAACAGGGCCAAGAGACCCAGTACTTC.

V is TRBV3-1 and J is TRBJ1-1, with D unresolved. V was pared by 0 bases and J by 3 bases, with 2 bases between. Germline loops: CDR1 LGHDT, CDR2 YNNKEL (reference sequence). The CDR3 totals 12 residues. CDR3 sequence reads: CASSQEYTEAFF. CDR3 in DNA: TGTGCCAGCAGCCAAGAGTACACTGAAGCTTTCTTT. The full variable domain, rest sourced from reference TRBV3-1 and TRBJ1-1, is DTAVSQTPKYLVTQMGNDKSIKCEQNLGHDTMYWYKQDSKKFLKIMFSYNNKELIINETVPNRFSPKSPDKAHLNLHINSLELGDSAVYFCASSQEYTEAFFGQGTRLTVV.

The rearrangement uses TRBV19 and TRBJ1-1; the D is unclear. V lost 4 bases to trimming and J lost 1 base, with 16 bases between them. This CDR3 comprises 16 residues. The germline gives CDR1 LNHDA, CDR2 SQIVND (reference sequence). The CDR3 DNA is TGTGCCAGTAGTAAATCGGCGACTGACGGGAACACTGAAGCTTTCTTT. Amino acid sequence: CASSKSATDGNTEAFF.

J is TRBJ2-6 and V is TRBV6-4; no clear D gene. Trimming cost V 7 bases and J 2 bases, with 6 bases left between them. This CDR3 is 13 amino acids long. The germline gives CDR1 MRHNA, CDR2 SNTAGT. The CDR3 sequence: CASKAAGANVLTF. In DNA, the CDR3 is TGTGCCAGCAAGGCGGCTGGGGCCAACGTCCTGACTTTC.

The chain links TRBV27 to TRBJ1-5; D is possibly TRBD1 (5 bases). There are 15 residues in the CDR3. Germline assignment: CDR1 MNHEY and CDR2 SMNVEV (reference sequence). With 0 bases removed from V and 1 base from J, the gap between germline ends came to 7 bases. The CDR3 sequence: CASSLSGASNQPQHF. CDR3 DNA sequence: TGTGCCAGCAGTTTATCAGGGGCGAGCAATCAGCCCCAGCATTTT.